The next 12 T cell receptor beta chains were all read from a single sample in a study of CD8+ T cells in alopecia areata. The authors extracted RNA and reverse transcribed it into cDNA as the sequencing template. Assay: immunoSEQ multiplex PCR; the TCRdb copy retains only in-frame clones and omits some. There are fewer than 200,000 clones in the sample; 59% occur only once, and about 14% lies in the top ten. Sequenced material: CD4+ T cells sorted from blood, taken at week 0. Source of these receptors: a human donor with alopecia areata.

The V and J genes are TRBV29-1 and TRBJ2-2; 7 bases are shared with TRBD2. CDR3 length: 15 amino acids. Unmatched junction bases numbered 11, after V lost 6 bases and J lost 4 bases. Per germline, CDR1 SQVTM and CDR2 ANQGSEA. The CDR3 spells CSVQRAGRGTGELFF. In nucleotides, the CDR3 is TGCAGCGTGCAAAGAGCGGGGAGGGGCACCGGGGAGCTGTTTTTT.

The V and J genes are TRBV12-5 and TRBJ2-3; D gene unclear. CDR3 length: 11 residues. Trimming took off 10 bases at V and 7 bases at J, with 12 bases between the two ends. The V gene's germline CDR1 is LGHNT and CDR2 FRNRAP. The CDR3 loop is CATNVRNTQYF. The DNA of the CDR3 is TGTGCTACTAACGTAAGGAATACGCAGTATTTT.

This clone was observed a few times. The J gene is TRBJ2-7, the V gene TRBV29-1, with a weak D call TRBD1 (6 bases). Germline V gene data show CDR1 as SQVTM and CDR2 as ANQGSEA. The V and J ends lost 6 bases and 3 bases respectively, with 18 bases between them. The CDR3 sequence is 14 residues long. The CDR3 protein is CSVAGALGGYEQYF. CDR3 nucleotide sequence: TGCAGCGTGGCAGGCGCCCTAGGGGGCTACGAGCAGTACTTC.

The CDR3 spells CSVRAGVNTGELFF. The CDR3 DNA is TGCAGCGTCCGAGCGGGGGTGAACACCGGGGAGCTGTTTTTT. The chain links TRBV29-1 to TRBJ2-2, with 8 bases fitting TRBD2. This CDR3 comprises 14 residues. Germline-derived CDR1 and CDR2 are SQVTM and ANQGSEA. Unmatched junction bases numbered 4, after V lost 6 bases and J lost 1 base.

CDR3 sequence: CAWGRGGAQHGYTF. In DNA form, the CDR3 reads TGTGCCTGGGGGAGAGGGGGGGCGCAGCACGGCTACACCTTC. The V call is TRBV30, the J call TRBJ1-2; the D gene is possibly TRBD1 (6 bases). The CDR3 loop spans 14 amino acids. In germline, CDR1 is GTSNPN, CDR2 SVGIG (reference sequence). Trimming shortened V by 5 bases and J by 8 bases, and 21 bases separated the two germline ends.

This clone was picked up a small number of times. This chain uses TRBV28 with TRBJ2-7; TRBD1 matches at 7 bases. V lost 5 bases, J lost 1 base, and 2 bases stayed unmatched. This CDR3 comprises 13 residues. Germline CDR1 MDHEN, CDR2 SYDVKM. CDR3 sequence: CASSPGQSYEQYF. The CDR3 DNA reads TGTGCCAGCAGTCCGGGACAGTCCTACGAGCAGTACTTC.

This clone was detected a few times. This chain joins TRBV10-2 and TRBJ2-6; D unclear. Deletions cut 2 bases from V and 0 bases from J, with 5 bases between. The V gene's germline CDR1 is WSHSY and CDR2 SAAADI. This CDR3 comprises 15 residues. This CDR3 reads CASSERSSGANVLTF. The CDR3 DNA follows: TGCGCCAGCAGTGAGCGGAGCTCTGGGGCCAACGTCCTGACTTTC.

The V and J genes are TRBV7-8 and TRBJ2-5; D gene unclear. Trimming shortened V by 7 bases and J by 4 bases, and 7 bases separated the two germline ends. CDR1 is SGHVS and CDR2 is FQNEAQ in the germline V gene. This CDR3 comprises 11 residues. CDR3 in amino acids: CASTRGETQYF. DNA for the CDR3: TGTGCCAGCACCCGAGGAGAGACCCAGTACTTC.

CDR3 nucleotide sequence: TGTGCCTGGAGCAGGGGACTAGCTGGGACCGGGGAGCTGTTTTTT. Its translation: CAWSRGLAGTGELFF. V and J are TRBV30 and TRBJ2-2; 9 bases are a match to TRBD2. Germline V CDR1 and CDR2: GTSNPN, SVGIG (reference sequence). J was trimmed by 5 bases and V by 3 bases; bases with no gene match: 7. CDR3 size: 15 residues.

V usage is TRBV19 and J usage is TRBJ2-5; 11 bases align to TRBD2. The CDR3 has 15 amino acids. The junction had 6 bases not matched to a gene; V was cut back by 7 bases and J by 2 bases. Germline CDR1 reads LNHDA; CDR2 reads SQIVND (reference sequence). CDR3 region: CASNPSGGLQETQYF. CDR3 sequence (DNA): TGTGCCAGTAACCCTAGCGGGGGGCTACAAGAGACCCAGTACTTC.

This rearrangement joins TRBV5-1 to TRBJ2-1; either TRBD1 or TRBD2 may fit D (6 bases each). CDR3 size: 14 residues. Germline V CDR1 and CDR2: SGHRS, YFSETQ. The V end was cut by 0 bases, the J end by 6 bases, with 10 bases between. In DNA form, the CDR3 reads TGCGCCAGCAGCTTGGTAGGGGGGACCAATGAGCAGTTCTTC. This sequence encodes CASSLVGGTNEQFF. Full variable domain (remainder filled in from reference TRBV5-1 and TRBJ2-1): KAGVTQTPRYLIKTRGQQVTLSCSPISGHRSVSWYQQTPGQGLQFLFEYFSETQRNKGNFPGRFSGRQFSNSRSEMNVSTLELGDSALYLCASSLVGGTNEQFFGPGTRLTVL.

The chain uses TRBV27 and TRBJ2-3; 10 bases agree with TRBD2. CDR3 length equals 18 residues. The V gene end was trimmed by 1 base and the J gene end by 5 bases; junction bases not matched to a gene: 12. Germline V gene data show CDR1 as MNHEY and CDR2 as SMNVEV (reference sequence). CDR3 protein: CASSLWLVAGGEKDTQYF. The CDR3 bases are TGTGCCAGCAGTTTATGGTTGGTAGCGGGGGGTGAAAAAGATACGCAGTATTTT.